This entry lists 10 T cell receptor beta chains sequenced from one sample in a study of cytomegalovirus exposure and HLA in healthy donors. It was with 60 Vbeta and 13 Jbeta primers that the PCR ran. Using immunoSEQ multiplex PCR, the repertoire was profiled, and TCRdb retains in-frame clones only, with some absent. The data contain approximately 160,000 clones, about 64% of them seen just once; the ten biggest clones take up 1.1% to 1.5%. The sample taken for sequencing was PBMCs. These receptor sequences come from a man in his forties or fifties in good health and CMV-seronegative.

This clone was counted only a few times. The chain joins TRBV7-2 to TRBJ2-7; 12 bases match TRBD2. V dropped 2 bases and J dropped 5; count of bases not matched to a gene: 13. The germline gives CDR1 SGHTA, CDR2 FQGNSA. The CDR3 has 18 residues. CDR3 residues: CASSLSPSGGADYNEQYF. The CDR3 DNA is TGTGCCAGCAGCTTAAGCCCTAGCGGGGGGGCCGACTACAACGAGCAGTACTTC.

V is TRBV7-2 and J is TRBJ2-7; D call uncertain. The CDR3 contains 12 residues. Trimming removed 3 bases at V and 6 bases at J, with 9 bases between. Germline V CDR1 and CDR2: SGHTA, FQGNSA. The CDR3 spells CASSLASVEQYF. The CDR3 DNA is TGTGCCAGCAGCTTGGCGAGCGTCGAGCAGTACTTC.

The chain joins TRBV6-1 to TRBJ1-1; 8 nucleotides agree with TRBD1. Germline V gives CDR1 MNHNS, CDR2 SASEGT. The V and J ends lost 7 bases and 5 bases, in that order; junction bases with no gene match: 6. The CDR3 sequence is 13 residues long. CDR3 region: CASTKDRVTEAFF. In DNA, the CDR3 is TGTGCCAGCACCAAGGACAGGGTTACTGAAGCTTTCTTT.

The V call is TRBV19, the J call TRBJ1-2, with 12 positions matching TRBD1. V was clipped by 4 bases and J by 4 bases; unmatched bases: 4. This CDR3 spans 15 amino acids. Germline CDR1 reads LNHDA; CDR2 reads SQIVND (reference sequence). The CDR3: CASSKKGQGAYGYTF. The CDR3 coding sequence is TGTGCCAGTAGTAAAAAGGGACAGGGGGCCTATGGCTACACCTTC. The whole variable domain, remainder taken from reference TRBV19 and TRBJ1-2, is DGGITQSPKYLFRKEGQNVTLSCEQNLNHDAMYWYRQDPGQGLRLIYYSQIVNDFQKGDIAEGYSVSREKKESFPLTVTSAQKNPTAFYLCASSKKGQGAYGYTFGSGTRLTVV.

The chain joins TRBV2 to TRBJ2-3; the match to TRBD2 covers 13 bases. This CDR3 comprises 17 residues. CDR1 is SNHLY and CDR2 is FYNNEI in the germline V gene. The V segment lost 10 bases and the J segment 3 bases; nucleotides outside the gene matches: 13. The CDR3 here is CATDTSGGASITDTQYF. CDR3 DNA: TGTGCCACTGACACTAGCGGGGGGGCCTCCATAACAGATACGCAGTATTTT.

The rearrangement links TRBV28 to TRBJ1-6; D is unresolved. The germline V gene has CDR1 MDHEN and CDR2 SYDVKM. The CDR3 consists of 14 residues. Trimming cost V 2 bases and J 9 bases, with 11 bases left between them. The CDR3 DNA is TGTGCCAGCAGTTTACCGGGGAGGAGTTCACCCCTCCACTTT. It translates to CASSLPGRSSPLHF.

This clone was observed a few times. V usage is TRBV11-1 and J usage is TRBJ1-6, with 7 bases fitting TRBD1. CDR1 SGHAT and CDR2 FQDESV come from the germline V gene (reference sequence). The CDR3 totals 14 residues. The junction had 1 base not matched to a gene; V was cut back by 1 base and J by 7 bases. The CDR3 loop is CASSLVQGNSPLHF. In DNA form, the CDR3 reads TGTGCCAGCAGCTTAGTACAGGGGAATTCACCCCTCCACTTT. The full variable domain, rest sourced from reference TRBV11-1 and TRBJ1-6, is EAEVAQSPRYKITEKSQAVAFWCDPISGHATLYWYRQILGQGPELLVQFQDESVVDDSQLPKDRFSAERLKGVDSTLKIQPAELGDSAMYLCASSLVQGNSPLHFGNGTRLTVT.

This clone turned up a few times. At one of its ends the junction is not consistent with the germline gene, which may arise from a read error. The chain has TRBV18 and TRBJ2-5; D gene uncertain. Germline V gene data show CDR1 as KGHSH and CDR2 as LQKENI. The length of the CDR3 is 13 residues. The CDR3 nucleotides are TGTGCCGGCTCACCAGTCAGACAAGAGACCCAGTACTTC. Amino acids: CAGSPVRQETQYF.

V usage is TRBV7-2 and J usage is TRBJ2-2, with D maybe TRBD1 (6 bases). CDR1 and CDR2 from the germline V gene are SGHTA and FQGNSA. V was pared by 5 bases and J by 8 bases, with 15 bases between. This CDR3 is built from 14 residues. The CDR3 protein is CASSPGHSPGELFF. Written as DNA, the CDR3 is TGTGCCAGCAGCCCGGGACACTCACCAGGGGAGCTGTTTTTT.

The chain is built from TRBV5-1 and TRBJ2-3; 12 bases fit TRBD2. CDR1 is SGHRS, CDR2 YFSETQ, per germline. The length of the CDR3 is 16 residues. J gave up 2 bases and V 4 bases, and 5 bases lay outside the gene matches. The CDR3: CASSPRTSGDTDTQYF. CDR3 bases: TGCGCCAGCAGCCCCCGGACTAGCGGGGACACAGATACGCAGTATTTT.